A single sample is the source of the 13 T cell receptor beta chains below, sequenced in a study of blood T cells in healthy people across ages. A second about 6 to 11 cycle PCR used barcoded and J-beta primers. TCRdb independently ran MiXCR on the 5' RACE reads; one entry per CDR3 protein. The sample has about 320,000 distinct CDR3 sequences, about 25% seen once. Sequenced: blood. All receptors come from a woman aged 70-85 years in good health.

This clonotype was recorded at least ten times. V is TRBV5-1 and J is TRBJ1-4; 8 bases are a match to TRBD1. The CDR3 loop spans 16 amino acids. J gave up 7 bases and V 2 bases, and 10 bases lay outside the gene matches. The germline CDR1 and CDR2 sequences are SGHRS and YFSETQ. CDR3 region: CASSFEPGGRGEKLFF. The CDR3 DNA reads TGCGCCAGCAGCTTCGAACCAGGGGGCAGGGGTGAAAAACTGTTTTTT. Together with reference TRBV5-1 and TRBJ1-4, the CDR3 gives the full variable domain: KAGVTQTPRYLIKTRGQQVTLSCSPISGHRSVSWYQQTPGQGLQFLFEYFSETQRNKGNFPGRFSGRQFSNSRSEMNVSTLELGDSALYLCASSFEPGGRGEKLFFGSGTQLSVL.

This chain uses TRBV28 with TRBJ1-6; D not certain. The CDR3 contains 14 residues. Germline CDR1 is MDHEN and CDR2 is SYDVKM. The V gene lost 5 bases and the J gene lost 7 bases, with 12 bases spanning the gap. The CDR3 reads CASSPRNKNSPLHF. The CDR3 DNA reads TGTGCCAGCAGTCCCCGAAACAAGAATTCACCCCTCCACTTT. Filled out from reference TRBV28 and TRBJ1-6, the complete variable domain reads DVKVTQSSRYLVKRTGEKVFLECVQDMDHENMFWYRQDPGLGLRLIYFSYDVKMKEKGDIPEGYSVSREKKERFSLILESASTNQTSMYLCASSPRNKNSPLHFGNGTRLTVT.

The chain couples TRBV10-3 to TRBJ2-1; possibly TRBD2 for D (6 bases). The germline V gene has CDR1 ENHRY and CDR2 SYGVKD. Trimming took 4 bases from V and 5 from J, leaving 9 bases between them. The CDR3 loop spans 13 amino acids. CDR3 sequence reads: CAISGLGDNEQFF. Here the CDR3 DNA reads TGTGCCATCAGTGGACTAGGGGACAATGAGCAGTTCTTC.

This clonotype was counted a few times. The V and J genes are TRBV19 and TRBJ1-6; TRBD1 matches 10 bases. After removal of 7 bases from V and 7 bases from J, the junction contained 7 bases not matched to a gene. Germline loops: CDR1 LNHDA, CDR2 SQIVND (reference sequence). CDR3 size: 15 residues. The CDR3 region has the DNA TGTGCCAGTACCGGGACAGGGGTAAAAAATTCACCCCTCCACTTT. It yields the protein CASTGTGVKNSPLHF.

The chain uses TRBV12-3 or TRBV12-4 and TRBJ1-1; no reliable D call. CDR3 length: 15 residues. The germline V and J ends were trimmed by 5 bases and 0 bases, with 13 bases remaining between them. This chain's CDR3 is CASSPPFDVNTEAFF. In nucleotides, the CDR3 is TGTGCCAGCAGTCCCCCTTTCGACGTGAACACTGAAGCTTTCTTT.

This clonotype was detected a few times. The CDR3 DNA is TGTGCCAGCAGCGTAGGGACAGGCACTGAAGCTTTCTTT. This sequence encodes CASSVGTGTEAFF. This chain links TRBV9 with TRBJ1-1; 7 nucleotides agree with TRBD1. The trim removed 0 bases at V and 4 bases at J, leaving 0 bases unmatched. The V gene's germline CDR1 is SGDLS and CDR2 YYNGEE. There are 13 residues in the CDR3.

The chain couples TRBV13 to TRBJ2-1, with 9 positions matching TRBD2. The length of the CDR3 is 16 residues. Germline CDR1 is PRHDT and CDR2 is FYEKMQ (reference sequence). V shed 5 bases and J 6 bases; nucleotides not matched to a gene: 11. CDR3 sequence reads: CASSPRGAGGGNEQFF. The CDR3 DNA reads TGTGCCAGCAGCCCCCGCGGGGCGGGAGGGGGCAATGAGCAGTTCTTC. Combining the CDR3 with reference TRBV13 and TRBJ2-1 gives the whole variable domain AAGVIQSPRHLIKEKRETATLKCYPIPRHDTVYWYQQGPGQDPQFLISFYEKMQSDKGSIPDRFSAQQFSDYHSELNMSSLELGDSALYFCASSPRGAGGGNEQFFGPGTRLTVL.

This clonotype was observed once. The gene calls are TRBV7-2 and TRBJ2-1, with D possibly matching TRBD1 (5 bases). The J call may be incorrect, as the DNA end agrees better with TRBJ2-4. This CDR3 is 11 amino acids long. Germline CDR1 reads SGHTA; CDR2 reads FQGNSA. CDR3 region: CVSTGGETQYF. The DNA of the CDR3 is TGTGTCAGTACAGGCGGAGAGACTCAGTACTTC.

This sequence joins TRBV29-1 and TRBJ2-2; TRBD1 might be the D (6 bases). Looked up from germline, CDR1 is SQVTM and CDR2 is ANQGSEA. Trimming left V 4 bases short and J 1 base short, with 16 bases between. There are 16 residues in the CDR3. The CDR3, as DNA: TGCAGCGTTGCTTGGAGAGGGACAAGGAACACCGGGGAGCTGTTTTTT. Protein sequence: CSVAWRGTRNTGELFF.

This clonotype was recorded a few times. CDR3 coding DNA: TGTGCCAGCAGTGGAGGGGGGCCCACCGGGGAGCTGTTTTTT. Translated, it gives CASSGGGPTGELFF. The chain couples TRBV25-1 to TRBJ2-2; D tentatively reads TRBD1 or TRBD2 (6 bases each). Germline CDR1 is MGHDK and CDR2 is SYGVNS. The CDR3 has 14 amino acids. Deletions cut 4 bases from V and 4 bases from J, with 10 bases between. Together with reference TRBV25-1 and TRBJ2-2, the CDR3 gives the full variable domain: EADIYQTPRYLVIGTGKKITLECSQTMGHDKMYWYQQDPGMELHLIHYSYGVNSTEKGDLSSESTVSRIRTEHFPLTLESARPSHTSQYLCASSGGGPTGELFFGEGSRLTVL.

This clonotype was seen a handful of times. The chain joins TRBV20-1 to TRBJ2-7; TRBD2 matches 10 bases. CDR3 length equals 15 residues. V gave up 3 bases and J gave up 5 bases; unmatched junction bases: 10. Germline V gene lookup returns CDR1 DFQATT and CDR2 SNEGSKA (reference sequence). Written as DNA, the CDR3 is TGCAGTGCTAGGGGAGGGACTAGCGCCCGGAACGAGCAGTACTTC. As protein: CSARGGTSARNEQYF.

This clonotype was counted a few times. The chain combines TRBV28 with TRBJ1-2; the D gene is possibly TRBD1 (6 bases). V lost 2 bases to trimming and J lost 1 base, with 14 bases between them. Germline CDR1 MDHEN, CDR2 SYDVKM. The CDR3 length is 16 residues. In DNA form, the CDR3 reads TGTGCCAGCAGTTTAAGGGGGTCAGGGGTTAACTATGGCTACACCTTC. Translated: CASSLRGSGVNYGYTF.

This clonotype was seen repeatedly, ten times or more. The chain is built from TRBV5-5 and TRBJ2-3, with TRBD1 matching over 8 bases. Per the germline V gene, CDR1 is SGHKS and CDR2 is YYEKEE (reference sequence). CDR3 length: 16 residues. The V segment lost 2 bases and the J segment 4 bases; nucleotides outside the gene matches: 9. The CDR3 bases are TGTGCCAGCAGCTTCGCCGGGACAGGTGCGGCAGATACGCAGTATTTT. It codes for CASSFAGTGAADTQYF.